Shown below are 32 T cell receptor beta chains from a single sample sequenced in a study of human T cells and chemical hapten exposure. TCRdb redid the calling of the RACE reads with MiXCR, one entry per CDR3 protein. Of 150,000 to 200,000 distinct CDR3 sequences in the sample, about 14% were seen once. As to time point: patch test 1, 2 weeks after DPC sensitization. As for treatment: therapeutic diphenylcyclopropenone sensitization with weekly scalp DPC. The sequencing here drew on whole blood, taken in connection with sensitization to the hapten diphenylcyclopropenone (DPC). These receptor sequences come from a woman in her twenties or thirties with alopecia areata. Some clones in this sample may be carry-over from other donors' samples.

V gene TRBV6-5 combines with J gene TRBJ1-4, with D possibly TRBD1 on 6 matching bases. This CDR3 comprises 14 residues. The germline V gene has CDR1 MNHEY and CDR2 SVGAGI. V was cut by 6 bases and J by 5 bases, with 13 bases left in between. The CDR3 region is CASRGHRANEKLFF. The DNA of the CDR3 is TGTGCCAGCAGGGGACACAGGGCCAATGAAAAACTGTTTTTT.

The chain carries TRBV25-1 and TRBJ1-6; possibly TRBD1 for D (5 bases). This CDR3 is 14 amino acids long. Germline V gives CDR1 MGHDK, CDR2 SYGVNS. V dropped 8 bases and J dropped 5 bases, with 13 bases sitting between them. In nucleotides, the CDR3 is TGTGCCAGCGGGGGGGGGAAAGATAATTCACCCCTCCACTTT. This gives the protein CASGGGKDNSPLHF.

This clonotype has just a few counts. The rearrangement uses TRBV3-1 and TRBJ2-7; 11 bases map to TRBD2. The CDR3 sequence is 15 residues long. Germline V gene lookup returns CDR1 LGHDT and CDR2 YNNKEL (reference sequence). V dropped 4 bases and J dropped 3; count of bases not matched to a gene: 5. This CDR3 is CASSPQTSGSYEQYF. In DNA, the CDR3 is TGTGCCAGCAGCCCACAAACTAGCGGGAGCTACGAGCAGTACTTC.

This clonotype was detected a few times. V is TRBV7-9 and J is TRBJ2-1; 7 bases fit TRBD2. The V segment lost 2 bases and the J segment 4 bases; nucleotides outside the gene matches: 5. CDR1 and CDR2 from the germline V gene are SEHNR and FQNEAQ (reference sequence). The CDR3 has 15 residues. CDR3 amino acids: CASSLLSGGYNEQFF. The DNA of the CDR3 is TGTGCCAGCAGCTTACTATCCGGGGGGTACAATGAGCAGTTCTTC.

This chain uses TRBV28 with TRBJ2-2, with TRBD2 identical over 9 bases. Germline CDR1 is MDHEN and CDR2 is SYDVKM. V lost 2 bases and J lost 2; bases outside the gene matches: 3. This CDR3 has 16 amino acids. The DNA of the CDR3 is TGTGCCAGCAGTTTAGCGGGAGGGCCCAACACCGGGGAGCTGTTTTTT. Translation gives CASSLAGGPNTGELFF.

The chain links TRBV28 to TRBJ1-3; D not resolved. The CDR3 covers 14 residues. Germline assignment: CDR1 MDHEN and CDR2 SYDVKM. The V and J ends lost 3 bases and 2 bases respectively, with 8 bases between them. The CDR3 sequence: CASSFTGPGNTIYF. Here the CDR3 DNA reads TGTGCCAGCAGTTTTACCGGGCCTGGAAACACCATATATTTT.

This clonotype was seen a handful of times. The rearrangement uses TRBV6-1 and TRBJ2-7; no firm D call. Between the trimmed V and J ends, which lost 7 bases and 2 bases, there was a span of 9 bases. Germline V gives CDR1 MNHNS, CDR2 SASEGT. The CDR3 extends over 12 amino acids. For the CDR3, the DNA is TGTGCCAGCATTTTTAGAGCCTACGAGCAGTACTTC. Its protein product is CASIFRAYEQYF.

CDR3 nucleotide sequence: TGTGCCAGCAGCCAAGGTCCGACAGGGACCCAAGAGACCCAGTACTTC. Its translation: CASSQGPTGTQETQYF. This rearrangement joins TRBV4-2 to TRBJ2-5, with 7 bases fitting TRBD1. The CDR3 totals 16 residues. Germline CDR1 and CDR2: LGHNA and YNFKEQ. V lost 1 base to trimming and J lost 1 base; unmatched junction nucleotides: 6.

The table lists this clonotype with many counts. The chain is built from TRBV18 and TRBJ1-5, with D possibly TRBD1 on 6 matching bases. Trimming removed 0 bases at V and 3 bases at J, with 15 bases between. Germline values: CDR1 KGHSH, CDR2 LQKENI. The CDR3 spans 17 residues. The CDR3 DNA reads TGTGCCAGCTCACCACCGGGTGGCAGGGGCCCCAATCAGCCCCAGCATTTT. Its protein product is CASSPPGGRGPNQPQHF.

This clonotype was picked up a small number of times. The V and J genes are TRBV29-1 and TRBJ2-3; no clear D. CDR3 length equals 14 residues. Germline loops: CDR1 SQVTM, CDR2 ANQGSEA. Trimming left V 7 bases short and J 4 bases short, with 18 bases between. CDR3 sequence reads: CSAPSSGVSDTQYF. The DNA for the CDR3 is TGCAGCGCCCCTTCTAGTGGGGTTTCAGATACGCAGTATTTT.

This clonotype was detected a few times. This sequence joins TRBV7-2 and TRBJ1-1, with D unclear. V was shortened by 0 bases and J by 6 bases, with 17 bases between the two germline ends. CDR3 length: 16 amino acids. CDR1 and CDR2 from the germline V gene are SGHTA and FQGNSA. CDR3: CASSLAGRTLGSEAFF. As DNA, the CDR3 is TGTGCCAGCAGCTTAGCCGGTAGGACCCTTGGGTCTGAAGCTTTCTTT.

This clonotype appeared a few times. CDR3 sequence: CAWDNGQVSTDTQYF. The CDR3 DNA follows: TGTGCCTGGGACAACGGGCAGGTTAGCACAGATACGCAGTATTTT. This chain joins TRBV30 and TRBJ2-3; D remains ambiguous. Looked up from germline, CDR1 is GTSNPN and CDR2 is SVGIG (reference sequence). There are 15 residues in the CDR3. Trimming took off 5 bases at V and 0 bases at J, with 15 bases between the two ends.

A few counts support this clonotype. V usage is TRBV29-1 and J usage is TRBJ2-5; 10 bases fit TRBD2. This CDR3 comprises 16 residues. Germline-derived CDR1 and CDR2 are SQVTM and ANQGSEA. The trim removed 6 bases at V and 1 base at J, leaving 11 bases unmatched. DNA for the CDR3: TGCAGCGTACCTAGCGGGAGTGGTGCTTTCCAAGAGACCCAGTACTTC. It translates to CSVPSGSGAFQETQYF.

The genes are TRBV5-1 and TRBJ2-2; either TRBD1 or TRBD2 may fit D (5 bases each). CDR1 and CDR2 (germline): SGHRS, YFSETQ. The CDR3 runs 15 residues. The germline V and J ends were trimmed by 4 bases and 6 bases, with 16 bases remaining between them. CDR3 sequence reads: CASSPSRTGPGELFF. The CDR3 coding sequence is TGCGCCAGCAGCCCGAGCCGAACGGGGCCCGGGGAGCTGTTTTTT.

This clonotype was seen a few times. V and J are TRBV4-2 and TRBJ2-1; 8 bases align to TRBD2. The V segment lost 0 bases and the J segment 7 bases; nucleotides outside the gene matches: 8. Per germline, CDR1 LGHNA and CDR2 YNFKEQ. The CDR3 consists of 16 residues. CDR3 sequence: CASSQDGSGALNEQFF. The DNA of the CDR3 is TGTGCCAGCAGCCAAGATGGTAGCGGGGCGCTTAATGAGCAGTTCTTC.

This clonotype was counted between two and nine times. This chain links TRBV2 with TRBJ2-5; 9 bases line up with TRBD2. The germline V gene has CDR1 SNHLY and CDR2 FYNNEI. The V segment lost 7 bases and the J segment 5 bases; nucleotides outside the gene matches: 5. The CDR3 is 13 residues long. CDR3 DNA sequence: TGTGCCAGCACTAGCGGGGCTTTTGAGACCCAGTACTTC. Translation gives CASTSGAFETQYF.

This clonotype was seen a handful of times. The gene calls are TRBV11-2 and TRBJ2-2; D may match TRBD1 or TRBD2 (5 bases each). Germline V gene lookup returns CDR1 SGHAT and CDR2 FQNNGV. V lost 5 bases and J lost 3, with 10 bases in between. The CDR3 is made up of 14 amino acids. CDR3 protein: CASSRQGHTGELFF. DNA of the CDR3: TGTGCCAGCAGCCGTCAGGGACACACCGGGGAGCTGTTTTTT.

This chain uses TRBV30 with TRBJ1-5; D possibly corresponds to TRBD1 (6 bases). The CDR3 covers 13 residues. The V and J ends lost 8 bases and 4 bases respectively, with 15 bases between them. Per the germline V gene, CDR1 is GTSNPN and CDR2 is SVGIG (reference sequence). The CDR3 is CAVGRGDNQPQHF. CDR3 sequence (DNA): TGTGCCGTTGGCAGGGGAGATAATCAGCCCCAGCATTTT.

This rearrangement joins TRBV11-3 to TRBJ2-2; no firm D call. In germline, CDR1 is SGHNT, CDR2 YENEEA. Between the trimmed V and J ends, which lost 5 bases and 3 bases, there was a span of 7 bases. CDR3 length: 13 amino acids. The CDR3 sequence is CASSRVDTGELFF. The CDR3 region has the DNA TGTGCCAGCAGCCGAGTGGACACCGGGGAGCTGTTTTTT.

In its sample, this clonotype was seen many times. The V gene is TRBV7-6, the J gene TRBJ1-6; D is perhaps TRBD1 (6 bases). Germline-derived CDR1 and CDR2 are SGHVS and FNYEAQ. This CDR3 is 18 amino acids long. Trimming left V 6 bases short and J 7 bases short, with 25 bases between. DNA of the CDR3: TGTGCCAGCAGGTCGTACGGGGGCGCCGGGAGAGAAAATTCACCCCTCCACTTT. Translating it yields CASRSYGGAGRENSPLHF.

This clonotype was recorded many times. The chain couples TRBV18 to TRBJ1-1, with 9 bases that match TRBD1. Germline V lookup: CDR1 KGHSH, CDR2 LQKENI. This CDR3 is 14 amino acids long. With 6 bases clipped from V and 4 bases from J, the junction kept 6 bases outside the gene matches. The CDR3 nucleotides read TGTGCCAGCTCCCCGGGACAGGGAACCACTGAAGCTTTCTTT. It translates to CASSPGQGTTEAFF.

This clonotype was recorded many times. At one of its ends the junction is not consistent with the germline gene, which may arise from a read error. J is TRBJ1-2 and V is TRBV10-3, with a weak D call TRBD1 (5 bases). Germline lookup yields CDR1 ENHRY and CDR2 SYGVKD. The CDR3 runs to 16 residues. Here the CDR3 reads CAITENTGFTNYGYTF. In DNA, the CDR3 is TGTGCCATCACTGAGAACACAGGTTTTACTAACTATGGCTACACCTTC.

V usage is TRBV5-1 and J usage is TRBJ1-2; 8 nucleotides agree with TRBD1. V lost 7 bases, J lost 6 bases, and 11 bases stayed unmatched. The CDR3 loop spans 14 amino acids. In germline, CDR1 is SGHRS, CDR2 YFSETQ. The DNA of the CDR3 is TGCGCCAGCGTCAAAGCGCAGGGGGCGGATGGCTACACCTTC. Amino acids: CASVKAQGADGYTF.

This clonotype was recorded a few times. The rearrangement joins TRBV6-5 to TRBJ2-7; D might be TRBD1 (6 bases). V lost 6 bases and J lost 1, with 16 bases in between. This CDR3 has 15 amino acids. Germline V CDR1 and CDR2: MNHEY, SVGAGI. The CDR3: CASRRSDRPSYEQYF. As DNA, the CDR3 is TGTGCCAGCAGAAGATCGGACAGACCATCCTACGAGCAGTACTTC.

This clonotype was picked up a small number of times. This sequence joins TRBV3-1 and TRBJ1-1; D ambiguous. The germline gives CDR1 LGHDT, CDR2 YNNKEL (reference sequence). Trimming took off 1 base at V and 0 bases at J, with 6 bases between the two ends. CDR3 length equals 14 residues. Here the CDR3 DNA reads TGTGCCAGCAGCCAAGGTGGGTTGAACACTGAAGCTTTCTTT. Translated, it gives CASSQGGLNTEAFF.

The J gene is TRBJ2-1, the V gene TRBV28; 7 positions agree with TRBD2. The CDR3 is 17 residues long. The junction had 10 bases not matched to a gene; V was cut back by 5 bases and J by 0 bases. Germline V gene data show CDR1 as MDHEN and CDR2 as SYDVKM. The CDR3 bases are TGTGCCAGCAGTCCTGACTTAGCGGGTAGCTCCTACAATGAGCAGTTCTTC. Its protein is CASSPDLAGSSYNEQFF.

This clonotype was picked up a small number of times. The rearrangement links TRBV5-1 to TRBJ2-3, with 13 bases that match TRBD2. The trim removed 0 bases at V and 2 bases at J, leaving 3 bases unmatched. Looked up from germline, CDR1 is SGHRS and CDR2 is YFSETQ. The CDR3 is made up of 17 amino acids. CDR3 nucleotide sequence: TGCGCCAGCAGCTTGGCGGGACTAGCGGGACTCACAGATACGCAGTATTTT. Protein sequence: CASSLAGLAGLTDTQYF.

The chain combines TRBV12-3 or TRBV12-4 with TRBJ1-1, with TRBD1 matching over 8 bases. Trimming at V came to 5 bases and at J to 1 base, leaving 12 bases not matched to a gene. This CDR3 has 17 amino acids. The CDR3 region is CASSPEADREKNTEAFF. The CDR3, as DNA: TGTGCCAGCAGTCCAGAGGCGGACAGGGAAAAGAACACTGAAGCTTTCTTT.

This clonotype was observed a few times. The rearrangement links TRBV7-8 to TRBJ1-4, with D tentatively TRBD1 (6 bases). The CDR3 covers 15 residues. V shed 2 bases and J shed 2 bases, with 9 bases lying between them. Germline lookup yields CDR1 SGHVS and CDR2 FQNEAQ. Written as DNA, the CDR3 is TGTGCCAGCAGCTTACGGGGGGCGACTAATGAAAAACTGTTTTTT. Translated: CASSLRGATNEKLFF. Combining the CDR3 with reference TRBV7-8 and TRBJ1-4 gives the whole variable domain GAGVSQSPRYKVAKRGQDVALRCDPISGHVSLFWYQQALGQGPEFLTYFQNEAQLDKSGLPSDRFFAERPEGSVSTLKIQRTQQEDSAVYLCASSLRGATNEKLFFGSGTQLSVL.

This clonotype was observed a few times. CDR3 loop: CASSVAGAGGRDTQYF. CDR3 nucleotides: TGTGCCAGCAGCGTAGCGGGAGCGGGAGGGAGGGATACGCAGTATTTT. This chain joins TRBV9 and TRBJ2-3, with 10 bases lining up with TRBD2. Germline CDR1 reads SGDLS; CDR2 reads YYNGEE. V gave up 0 bases and J gave up 6 bases; unmatched junction bases: 7. The CDR3 runs 16 residues.

This clonotype came up a few times. The chain uses TRBV28 and TRBJ1-1, with no clear D. Germline values: CDR1 MDHEN, CDR2 SYDVKM. V was pared by 5 bases and J by 1 base, with 11 bases between. CDR3 length: 14 residues. This CDR3 is CASSEDVWNTEAFF. The CDR3 nucleotides are TGTGCCAGCAGTGAGGACGTTTGGAACACTGAAGCTTTCTTT.

This clonotype was seen at least ten times. The chain is built from TRBV7-3 and TRBJ1-1; D remains ambiguous. Trimming took off 6 bases at V and 3 bases at J, with 11 bases between the two ends. Per the germline V gene, CDR1 is SGHTA and CDR2 is FQGTGA. CDR3 length: 13 residues. CDR3 residues: CASSRSRHTEAFF. CDR3 nucleotide sequence: TGTGCCAGCAGTCGCAGTCGTCACACTGAAGCTTTCTTT.